The next 25 T cell receptor beta chains were all read from a single sample in a study of blood T cell repertoires in COVID-19. Produced via immunoSEQ multiplex PCR; TCRdb's table is partial and in-frame only. The sample includes some 100,000 clones, approximately 85% of them seen just once. Sample: peripheral blood. The receptors were gathered from a woman in her sixties with acute or convalescent COVID-19.

The J gene is TRBJ1-3, the V gene TRBV28; the D is unclear. With 8 bases removed from V and 1 base from J, the gap between germline ends came to 6 bases. The CDR3 contains 12 residues. Germline assignment: CDR1 MDHEN and CDR2 SYDVKM. The CDR3 here is CASRESGNTIYF. CDR3 DNA: TGTGCCAGCCGCGAATCTGGAAACACCATATATTTT.

The V call is TRBV10-1, the J call TRBJ2-7, with D maybe TRBD2 (6 bases). V gave up 5 bases and J gave up 5 bases, with 10 bases separating them. The V gene's germline CDR1 is WNHNN and CDR2 SYGVQD (reference sequence). The CDR3 is 12 residues long. The chain's CDR3 is CASSRDLDEQYF. In DNA form, the CDR3 reads TGCGCCAGCAGTCGGGACTTGGACGAGCAGTACTTC.

This clone showed up just once. The V and J genes are TRBV4-2 and TRBJ2-5; 7 bases align to TRBD2. CDR3 length: 15 amino acids. V was clipped by 3 bases and J by 4 bases; unmatched bases: 8. Per the germline V gene, CDR1 is LGHNA and CDR2 is YNFKEQ. CDR3 DNA sequence: TGTGCCAGCAGCCAGATGGGTGCGGGAGTAGAGACCCAGTACTTC. This translates into CASSQMGAGVETQYF.

This clone has only one observation. The chain combines TRBV6-5 with TRBJ2-2; 9 nucleotides align to TRBD2. Germline values: CDR1 MNHEY, CDR2 SVGAGI. The CDR3 is 15 amino acids. After removal of 6 bases from V and 5 bases from J, the junction contained 7 bases not matched to a gene. CDR3 sequence (DNA): TGTGCCAGCAGCCATAGGACTAGCGCTACCGGGGAGCTGTTTTTT. Its translation is CASSHRTSATGELFF.

This chain links TRBV9 with TRBJ1-6, with no clear D. Trimming pared 3 bases from V and 8 bases from J, leaving 6 bases between. The CDR3 has 12 amino acids. CDR1 and CDR2 (germline): SGDLS, YYNGEE. CDR3 in amino acids: CASSARDSPLHF. The CDR3 nucleotides read TGTGCCAGCAGCGCCCGAGATTCACCCCTCCACTTT.

V gene TRBV19 combines with J gene TRBJ2-2, with 9 bases matching TRBD1. V gave up 6 bases and J gave up 5 bases; unmatched junction bases: 16. Germline assignment: CDR1 LNHDA and CDR2 SQIVND (reference sequence). CDR3 length: 18 amino acids. CDR3 sequence reads: CASSTPAGTGRSTGELFF. The CDR3 DNA reads as TGTGCCAGTAGCACCCCTGCAGGGACAGGGCGTTCTACCGGGGAGCTGTTTTTT.

This clone was recorded once. The J gene is TRBJ1-2, the V gene TRBV6-5; TRBD1 aligns across 9 bases. Germline CDR1 and CDR2: MNHEY and SVGAGI. V was clipped by 6 bases and J by 7 bases; unmatched bases: 6. There are 13 residues in the CDR3. CDR3 residues: CASRPTGGLGYTF. The CDR3 region has the DNA TGTGCCAGCAGACCAACAGGGGGCCTTGGCTACACCTTC.

The rearrangement uses TRBV28 and TRBJ1-2; D is undetermined. CDR1 and CDR2 from the germline V gene are MDHEN and SYDVKM. The length of the CDR3 is 14 residues. The germline V and J ends were trimmed by 5 bases and 8 bases, with 18 bases remaining between them. As DNA, the CDR3 is TGTGCCAGCAGTCTCCCCCCAGTTGGGAGAGGCTACACCTTC. Its protein is CASSLPPVGRGYTF.

The chain's CDR3 is CASSVTDYGYTF. The DNA for the CDR3 is TGTGCCAGCAGTGTGACAGACTATGGCTACACCTTC. V usage is TRBV6-2 or TRBV6-3 and J usage is TRBJ1-2, with D perhaps TRBD1 (5 bases). Between the trimmed V and J ends, which lost 5 bases and 3 bases, there was a span of 7 bases. Germline V gives CDR1 MNHEY, CDR2 SVGEGT. This CDR3 comprises 12 residues.

DNA for the CDR3: TGTGCCTGGAGGCGAACTAGCGGGGGAACGCAGTACTTC. This translates into CAWRRTSGGTQYF. The chain uses TRBV30 and TRBJ2-7; 11 nucleotides line up with TRBD2. The CDR3 covers 13 residues. With 3 bases clipped from V and 9 bases from J, the junction kept 7 bases outside the gene matches. CDR1 is GTSNPN, CDR2 SVGIG, per germline (reference sequence).

This chain links TRBV4-1 with TRBJ1-5; D is perhaps TRBD1 (5 bases). Germline CDR1 and CDR2: MGHRA and YSYEKL. The CDR3 consists of 16 residues. Trimming stripped 0 bases from V and 4 bases from J, with 13 bases between. This CDR3 is CASSQDRGSGNQPQHF. For the CDR3, the DNA is TGCGCCAGCAGCCAAGATAGGGGCAGTGGTAATCAGCCCCAGCATTTT.

CDR3 DNA: TGTGCCAGCAGTGGGGGACACCCCATCTACAATGAGCAGTTCTTC. Translating gives CASSGGHPIYNEQFF. V usage is TRBV25-1 and J usage is TRBJ2-1, with a weak D call TRBD1 (6 bases). Germline CDR1 is MGHDK and CDR2 is SYGVNS. V was trimmed by 4 bases and J by 3 bases, leaving 13 bases between them. CDR3 size: 15 residues.

This clone showed up just once. The chain employs TRBV28 and TRBJ1-5; D might be TRBD1 (5 bases). Trimming removed 9 bases from V and 0 bases from J, with 9 bases in between. From germline, CDR1 is MDHEN and CDR2 SYDVKM. The CDR3 runs to 13 residues. The chain's CDR3 is CASRQISNQPQHF. CDR3 nucleotide sequence: TGTGCCAGTAGACAGATTAGCAATCAGCCCCAGCATTTT.

The V and J genes are TRBV25-1 and TRBJ1-1; D gene unclear. The V end lost 1 base, the J end lost 7 bases, and 13 bases lay between the germline ends. The CDR3 totals 14 residues. Germline V gene sequence: CDR1 MGHDK, CDR2 SYGVNS. The CDR3 nucleotides are TGTGCCAGCAGTGAATCCCCCGGGAGTAGTGAAGCTTTCTTT. Translated: CASSESPGSSEAFF.

CDR3 nucleotides: TGCGCCAGCAGTGACTCTTCAGGGGTCTCTGGAAACACCATATATTTT. Translating gives CASSDSSGVSGNTIYF. The chain joins TRBV10-2 to TRBJ1-3, with D perhaps TRBD1 (6 bases). Germline V gives CDR1 WSHSY, CDR2 SAAADI. There are 16 residues in the CDR3. V lost 3 bases and J lost 0, with 12 bases in between.

The chain couples TRBV9 to TRBJ2-1; 7 bases match TRBD2. CDR1 is SGDLS and CDR2 is YYNGEE in the germline V gene. The CDR3 is made up of 16 amino acids. V lost 0 bases, J lost 2 bases, and 5 bases stayed unmatched. DNA of the CDR3: TGTGCCAGCAGCGTAGGATCAGGACTAGCCTACAATGAGCAGTTCTTC. Translated: CASSVGSGLAYNEQFF.

The V call is TRBV3-1 (or the pseudogene TRBV3-2), the J call TRBJ2-1; perhaps TRBD2 as D (5 bases). The CDR3 has 13 amino acids. V lost 1 base and J 7 bases, leaving 8 bases between the germline ends. The V gene's germline CDR1 is LGHDT and CDR2 YNNKEL (reference sequence). DNA for the CDR3: TGTGCCAGCAGCCAAGCTGGCGGGAATGAGCAGTTCTTC. Protein product: CASSQAGGNEQFF.

This clone was detected only once. The chain employs TRBV7-8 and TRBJ2-7, with 8 nucleotides matching TRBD2. Per germline, CDR1 SGHVS and CDR2 FQNEAQ. With 8 bases clipped from V and 0 bases from J, the junction kept 6 bases outside the gene matches. This CDR3 spans 14 amino acids. DNA for the CDR3: TGTGCCAGCGGGTTAGCGGGGCCCTCCTACGAGCAGTACGTC. It codes for CASGLAGPSYEQYV.

V usage is TRBV28 and J usage is TRBJ2-1; D call uncertain. CDR1 MDHEN and CDR2 SYDVKM come from the germline V gene. The CDR3 has 12 amino acids. V gave up 4 bases and J gave up 10 bases, with 11 bases separating them. Written as DNA, the CDR3 is TGTGCCAGCAGTTCTAACCCCCGGGAGCAGTTCTTC. The encoded protein is CASSSNPREQFF.

V usage is TRBV3-1 (or the pseudogene TRBV3-2) and J usage is TRBJ1-1; tentatively, D is TRBD1 (5 bases). Germline CDR1 and CDR2: LGHDT and YNNKEL (reference sequence). The CDR3 is 13 amino acids. Trimming took 1 base from V and 4 from J, leaving 7 bases between them. The CDR3 protein is CASSQADITEAFF. The CDR3 DNA reads as TGTGCCAGCAGCCAAGCGGACATCACTGAAGCTTTCTTT.

V usage is TRBV5-1 and J usage is TRBJ1-1; D gene unclear. Germline assignment: CDR1 SGHRS and CDR2 YFSETQ. V was trimmed by 2 bases and J by 0 bases, leaving 14 bases between them. The CDR3 has 16 residues. The CDR3 bases are TGCGCCAGCAGCTTAGGCCTCCGGCGGATGAACACTGAAGCTTTCTTT. Its translation is CASSLGLRRMNTEAFF.

This chain uses TRBV5-1 with TRBJ1-4; no reliable D call. Trimming cost V 0 bases and J 3 bases, with 6 bases left between them. Germline-derived CDR1 and CDR2 are SGHRS and YFSETQ. The CDR3 contains 14 residues. The CDR3 loop is CASSLGTANEKLFF. DNA of the CDR3: TGCGCCAGCAGCTTGGGTACAGCTAATGAAAAACTGTTTTTT.

The chain is built from TRBV5-4 and TRBJ1-5; no clear D gene. The germline V gene has CDR1 SGHNT and CDR2 YYREEE (reference sequence). The CDR3 extends over 15 amino acids. Trimming left V 1 base short and J 0 bases short, with 8 bases between. The CDR3 loop is CASSLWADSNQPQHF. CDR3 sequence (DNA): TGTGCCAGCAGCTTGTGGGCAGATAGCAATCAGCCCCAGCATTTT.

This clone was seen only once. The chain employs TRBV7-9 and TRBJ1-2; 9 nucleotides align to TRBD1. The CDR3 contains 15 residues. Germline V gene data show CDR1 as SEHNR and CDR2 as FQNEAQ (reference sequence). J gave up 5 bases and V 5 bases, and 9 bases lay outside the gene matches. The CDR3 spells CASSPRTGTGYGYTF. In nucleotides, the CDR3 is TGTGCCAGCAGCCCCCGAACCGGGACAGGGTATGGCTACACCTTC.

The gene calls are TRBV19 and TRBJ1-2; 7 bases align to TRBD1. The CDR3 runs to 13 residues. Trimming cost V 5 bases and J 6 bases; bases outside gene matches: 6. The germline V gene has CDR1 LNHDA and CDR2 SQIVND (reference sequence). The CDR3 nucleotides read TGTGCCAGTAGTTACAGGGGTACAGATGGCTACACCTTC. Encoded protein: CASSYRGTDGYTF.